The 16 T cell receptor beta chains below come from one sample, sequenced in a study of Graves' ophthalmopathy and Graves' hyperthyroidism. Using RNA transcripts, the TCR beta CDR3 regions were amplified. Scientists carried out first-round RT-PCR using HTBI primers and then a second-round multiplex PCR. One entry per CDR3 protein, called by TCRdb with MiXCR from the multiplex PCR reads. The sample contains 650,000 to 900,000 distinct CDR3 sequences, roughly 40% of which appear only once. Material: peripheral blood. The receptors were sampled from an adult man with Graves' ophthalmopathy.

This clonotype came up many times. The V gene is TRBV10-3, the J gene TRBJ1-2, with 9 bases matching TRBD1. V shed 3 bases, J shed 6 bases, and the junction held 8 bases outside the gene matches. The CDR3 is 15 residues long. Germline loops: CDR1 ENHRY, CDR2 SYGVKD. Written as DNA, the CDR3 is TGTGCCATCAGTGAAGCCGGACAGGGGCCGGATGGCTACACCTTC. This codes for CAISEAGQGPDGYTF.

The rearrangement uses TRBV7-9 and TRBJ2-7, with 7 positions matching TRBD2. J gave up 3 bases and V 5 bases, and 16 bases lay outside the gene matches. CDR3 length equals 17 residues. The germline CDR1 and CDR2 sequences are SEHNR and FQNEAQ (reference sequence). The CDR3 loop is CASSRPGKRDLIYEQYF. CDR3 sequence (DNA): TGTGCCAGCAGCCGCCCCGGAAAGCGGGACTTAATCTACGAGCAGTACTTC. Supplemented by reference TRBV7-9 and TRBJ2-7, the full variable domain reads DTGVSQNPRHKITKRGQNVTFRCDPISEHNRLYWYRQTLGQGPEFLTYFQNEAQLEKSRLLSDRFSAERPKGSFSTLEIQRTEQGDSAMYLCASSRPGKRDLIYEQYFGPGTRLTVT.

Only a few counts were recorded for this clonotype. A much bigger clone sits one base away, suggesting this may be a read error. The CDR3 nucleotides read TGTGCCAGCAGCAGGGAGTGGAATTCACCCCTCCACTTT. Translated, it gives CASSREWNSPLHF. The V and J genes are TRBV6-2 or TRBV6-3 and TRBJ1-6; TRBD1 is a possible D gene (5 bases). Trimming took off 6 bases at V and 7 bases at J, with 10 bases between the two ends. Germline V lookup: CDR1 MNHEY, CDR2 SVGEGT. The CDR3 is 13 residues long.

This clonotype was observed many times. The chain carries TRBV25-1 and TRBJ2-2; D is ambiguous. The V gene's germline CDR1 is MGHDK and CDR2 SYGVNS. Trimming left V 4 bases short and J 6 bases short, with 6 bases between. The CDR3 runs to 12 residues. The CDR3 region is CASSVIAGELFF. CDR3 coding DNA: TGTGCCAGCAGTGTGATAGCCGGGGAGCTGTTTTTT.

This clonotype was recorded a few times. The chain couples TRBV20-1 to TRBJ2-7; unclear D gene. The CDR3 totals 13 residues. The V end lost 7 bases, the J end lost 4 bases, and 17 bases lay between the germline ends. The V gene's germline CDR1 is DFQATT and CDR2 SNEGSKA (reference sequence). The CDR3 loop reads CSVRILPQYEQYF. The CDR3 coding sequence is TGCAGTGTTAGGATTCTCCCGCAATACGAGCAGTACTTC.

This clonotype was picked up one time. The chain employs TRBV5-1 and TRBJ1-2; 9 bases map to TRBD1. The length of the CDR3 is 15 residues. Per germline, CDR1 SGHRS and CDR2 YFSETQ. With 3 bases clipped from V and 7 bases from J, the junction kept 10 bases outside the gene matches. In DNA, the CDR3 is TGCGCCAGCAGCTCACCGGGACAGGGCGTCGCTGGCTACACCTTC. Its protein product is CASSSPGQGVAGYTF.

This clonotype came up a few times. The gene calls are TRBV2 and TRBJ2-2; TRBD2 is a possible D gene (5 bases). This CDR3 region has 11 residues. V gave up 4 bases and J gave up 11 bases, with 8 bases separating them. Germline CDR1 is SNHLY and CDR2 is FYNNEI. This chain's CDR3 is CASSVEGELFF. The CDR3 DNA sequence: TGTGCCAGCAGTGTCGAGGGCGAGCTGTTTTTT. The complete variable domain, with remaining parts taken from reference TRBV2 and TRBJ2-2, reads EPEVTQTPSHQVTQMGQEVILRCVPISNHLYFYWYRQILGQKVEFLVSFYNNEISEKSEIFDDQFSVERPDGSNFTLKIRSTKLEDSAMYFCASSVEGELFFGEGSRLTVL.

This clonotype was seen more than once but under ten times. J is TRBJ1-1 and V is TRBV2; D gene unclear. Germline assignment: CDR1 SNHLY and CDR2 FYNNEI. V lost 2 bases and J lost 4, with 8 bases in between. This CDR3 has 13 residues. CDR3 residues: CASSETQSTEAFF. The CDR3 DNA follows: TGTGCCAGCAGTGAAACGCAATCCACTGAAGCTTTCTTT.

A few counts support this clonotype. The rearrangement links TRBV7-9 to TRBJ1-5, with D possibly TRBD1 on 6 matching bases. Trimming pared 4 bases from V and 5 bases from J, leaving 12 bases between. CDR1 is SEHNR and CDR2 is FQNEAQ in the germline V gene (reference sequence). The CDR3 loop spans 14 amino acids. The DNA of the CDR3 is TGTGCCAGCAGCTCAAACAGGGCTGATCAGCCCCAGCATTTT. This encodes CASSSNRADQPQHF.

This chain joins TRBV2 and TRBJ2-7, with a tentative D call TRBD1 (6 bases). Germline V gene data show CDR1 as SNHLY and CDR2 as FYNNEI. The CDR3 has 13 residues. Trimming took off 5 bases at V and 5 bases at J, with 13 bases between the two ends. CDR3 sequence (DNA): TGTGCCAGCAGTACACAGGGCCGGGACGAGCAGTACTTC. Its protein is CASSTQGRDEQYF.

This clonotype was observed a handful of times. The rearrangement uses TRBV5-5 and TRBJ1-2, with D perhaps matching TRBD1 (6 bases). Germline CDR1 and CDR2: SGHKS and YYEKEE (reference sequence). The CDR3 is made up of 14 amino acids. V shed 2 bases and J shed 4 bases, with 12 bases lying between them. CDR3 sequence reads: CASSFLVGGYGYTF. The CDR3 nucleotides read TGTGCCAGCAGCTTTTTGGTAGGGGGCTATGGCTACACCTTC.

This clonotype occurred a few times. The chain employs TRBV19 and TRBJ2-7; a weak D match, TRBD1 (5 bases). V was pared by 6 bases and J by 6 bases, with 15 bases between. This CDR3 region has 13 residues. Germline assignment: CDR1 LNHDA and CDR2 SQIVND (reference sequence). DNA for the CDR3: TGTGCCAGTAGCCCAGGGCAGGCTAGCGAGCAGTACTTC. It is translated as CASSPGQASEQYF.

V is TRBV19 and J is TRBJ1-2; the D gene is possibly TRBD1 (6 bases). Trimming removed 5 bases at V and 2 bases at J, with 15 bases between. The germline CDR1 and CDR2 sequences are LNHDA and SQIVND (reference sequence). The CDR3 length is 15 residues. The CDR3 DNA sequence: TGTGCCAGTAGTTCGAGCCCCAGGGGCAACTATGGCTACACCTTC. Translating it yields CASSSSPRGNYGYTF. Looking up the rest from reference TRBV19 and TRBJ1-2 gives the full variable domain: DGGITQSPKYLFRKEGQNVTLSCEQNLNHDAMYWYRQDPGQGLRLIYYSQIVNDFQKGDIAEGYSVSREKKESFPLTVTSAQKNPTAFYLCASSSSPRGNYGYTFGSGTRLTVV.

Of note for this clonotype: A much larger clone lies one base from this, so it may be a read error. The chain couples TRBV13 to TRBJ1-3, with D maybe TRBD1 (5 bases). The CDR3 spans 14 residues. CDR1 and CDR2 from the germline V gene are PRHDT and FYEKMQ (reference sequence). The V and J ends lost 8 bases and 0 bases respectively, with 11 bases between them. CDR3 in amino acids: CASRRGDSGNTIYF. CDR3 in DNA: TGTGCCAGCCGCCGGGGGGACTCTGGAAACACCATATATTTT.

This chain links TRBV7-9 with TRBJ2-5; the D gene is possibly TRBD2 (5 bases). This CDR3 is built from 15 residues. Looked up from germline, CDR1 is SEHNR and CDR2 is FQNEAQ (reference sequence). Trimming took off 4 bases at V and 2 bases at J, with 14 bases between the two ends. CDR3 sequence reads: CASSSGWTRQETQYF. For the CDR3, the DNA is TGTGCCAGCAGCTCGGGGTGGACCCGACAAGAGACCCAGTACTTC. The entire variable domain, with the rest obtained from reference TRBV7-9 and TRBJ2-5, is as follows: DTGVSQNPRHKITKRGQNVTFRCDPISEHNRLYWYRQTLGQGPEFLTYFQNEAQLEKSRLLSDRFSAERPKGSFSTLEIQRTEQGDSAMYLCASSSGWTRQETQYFGPGTRLLVL.

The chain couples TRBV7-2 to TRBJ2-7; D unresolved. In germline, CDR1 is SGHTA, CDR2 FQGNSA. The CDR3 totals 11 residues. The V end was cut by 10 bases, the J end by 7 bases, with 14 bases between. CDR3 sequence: CATQLQDEQYF. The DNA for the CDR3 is TGTGCCACCCAACTTCAGGATGAGCAGTACTTC. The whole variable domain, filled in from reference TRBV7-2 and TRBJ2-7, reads GAGVSQSPSNKVTEKGKDVELRCDPISGHTALYWYRQSLGQGLEFLIYFQGNSAPDKSGLPSDRFSAERTGGSVSTLTIQRTQQEDSAVYLCATQLQDEQYFGPGTRLTVT.